This TCR beta chain was recorded in a study of blood T cell repertoires in COVID-19. Study overall: Acute and convalescent COVID-19 specimens originated in the United States, Italy and Spain. The analysed material was cDNA or gDNA that came from T cells, B-cell-depleted T cells, or PBMCs.

V gave up 4 bases and J gave up 2 bases; unmatched junction bases: 6. CDR3 size: 15 residues. CDR1 and CDR2 from the germline V gene are SGHRS and YFSETQ. As handled by the study authors: It was from reference gene primer amplification that nucleated cell counts were estimated. Libraries were prepared by immunoSEQ multiplex PCR; TCRdb keeps only in-frame clonotypes and omits some of them. V and J calls and clone size come straight from that table; D and trimming were deduced from the DNA. There are about 210,000 clones in the sample; almost 85% occur only once, and about an eighth lies in the top ten.

Sequences were obtained from peripheral blood. The clonotype originates from a woman aged 35 to 49 with acute or convalescent COVID-19. The genes are TRBV5-1 and TRBJ1-3, with 7 positions matching TRBD1. The CDR3 reads CASSPTGYPGNTIYF. CDR3 coding DNA: TGCGCCAGCAGCCCGACAGGGTATCCTGGAAACACCATATATTTT. The complete variable domain, with remaining parts taken from reference TRBV5-1 and TRBJ1-3, reads KAGVTQTPRYLIKTRGQQVTLSCSPISGHRSVSWYQQTPGQGLQFLFEYFSETQRNKGNFPGRFSGRQFSNSRSEMNVSTLELGDSALYLCASSPTGYPGNTIYFGEGSWLTVV.